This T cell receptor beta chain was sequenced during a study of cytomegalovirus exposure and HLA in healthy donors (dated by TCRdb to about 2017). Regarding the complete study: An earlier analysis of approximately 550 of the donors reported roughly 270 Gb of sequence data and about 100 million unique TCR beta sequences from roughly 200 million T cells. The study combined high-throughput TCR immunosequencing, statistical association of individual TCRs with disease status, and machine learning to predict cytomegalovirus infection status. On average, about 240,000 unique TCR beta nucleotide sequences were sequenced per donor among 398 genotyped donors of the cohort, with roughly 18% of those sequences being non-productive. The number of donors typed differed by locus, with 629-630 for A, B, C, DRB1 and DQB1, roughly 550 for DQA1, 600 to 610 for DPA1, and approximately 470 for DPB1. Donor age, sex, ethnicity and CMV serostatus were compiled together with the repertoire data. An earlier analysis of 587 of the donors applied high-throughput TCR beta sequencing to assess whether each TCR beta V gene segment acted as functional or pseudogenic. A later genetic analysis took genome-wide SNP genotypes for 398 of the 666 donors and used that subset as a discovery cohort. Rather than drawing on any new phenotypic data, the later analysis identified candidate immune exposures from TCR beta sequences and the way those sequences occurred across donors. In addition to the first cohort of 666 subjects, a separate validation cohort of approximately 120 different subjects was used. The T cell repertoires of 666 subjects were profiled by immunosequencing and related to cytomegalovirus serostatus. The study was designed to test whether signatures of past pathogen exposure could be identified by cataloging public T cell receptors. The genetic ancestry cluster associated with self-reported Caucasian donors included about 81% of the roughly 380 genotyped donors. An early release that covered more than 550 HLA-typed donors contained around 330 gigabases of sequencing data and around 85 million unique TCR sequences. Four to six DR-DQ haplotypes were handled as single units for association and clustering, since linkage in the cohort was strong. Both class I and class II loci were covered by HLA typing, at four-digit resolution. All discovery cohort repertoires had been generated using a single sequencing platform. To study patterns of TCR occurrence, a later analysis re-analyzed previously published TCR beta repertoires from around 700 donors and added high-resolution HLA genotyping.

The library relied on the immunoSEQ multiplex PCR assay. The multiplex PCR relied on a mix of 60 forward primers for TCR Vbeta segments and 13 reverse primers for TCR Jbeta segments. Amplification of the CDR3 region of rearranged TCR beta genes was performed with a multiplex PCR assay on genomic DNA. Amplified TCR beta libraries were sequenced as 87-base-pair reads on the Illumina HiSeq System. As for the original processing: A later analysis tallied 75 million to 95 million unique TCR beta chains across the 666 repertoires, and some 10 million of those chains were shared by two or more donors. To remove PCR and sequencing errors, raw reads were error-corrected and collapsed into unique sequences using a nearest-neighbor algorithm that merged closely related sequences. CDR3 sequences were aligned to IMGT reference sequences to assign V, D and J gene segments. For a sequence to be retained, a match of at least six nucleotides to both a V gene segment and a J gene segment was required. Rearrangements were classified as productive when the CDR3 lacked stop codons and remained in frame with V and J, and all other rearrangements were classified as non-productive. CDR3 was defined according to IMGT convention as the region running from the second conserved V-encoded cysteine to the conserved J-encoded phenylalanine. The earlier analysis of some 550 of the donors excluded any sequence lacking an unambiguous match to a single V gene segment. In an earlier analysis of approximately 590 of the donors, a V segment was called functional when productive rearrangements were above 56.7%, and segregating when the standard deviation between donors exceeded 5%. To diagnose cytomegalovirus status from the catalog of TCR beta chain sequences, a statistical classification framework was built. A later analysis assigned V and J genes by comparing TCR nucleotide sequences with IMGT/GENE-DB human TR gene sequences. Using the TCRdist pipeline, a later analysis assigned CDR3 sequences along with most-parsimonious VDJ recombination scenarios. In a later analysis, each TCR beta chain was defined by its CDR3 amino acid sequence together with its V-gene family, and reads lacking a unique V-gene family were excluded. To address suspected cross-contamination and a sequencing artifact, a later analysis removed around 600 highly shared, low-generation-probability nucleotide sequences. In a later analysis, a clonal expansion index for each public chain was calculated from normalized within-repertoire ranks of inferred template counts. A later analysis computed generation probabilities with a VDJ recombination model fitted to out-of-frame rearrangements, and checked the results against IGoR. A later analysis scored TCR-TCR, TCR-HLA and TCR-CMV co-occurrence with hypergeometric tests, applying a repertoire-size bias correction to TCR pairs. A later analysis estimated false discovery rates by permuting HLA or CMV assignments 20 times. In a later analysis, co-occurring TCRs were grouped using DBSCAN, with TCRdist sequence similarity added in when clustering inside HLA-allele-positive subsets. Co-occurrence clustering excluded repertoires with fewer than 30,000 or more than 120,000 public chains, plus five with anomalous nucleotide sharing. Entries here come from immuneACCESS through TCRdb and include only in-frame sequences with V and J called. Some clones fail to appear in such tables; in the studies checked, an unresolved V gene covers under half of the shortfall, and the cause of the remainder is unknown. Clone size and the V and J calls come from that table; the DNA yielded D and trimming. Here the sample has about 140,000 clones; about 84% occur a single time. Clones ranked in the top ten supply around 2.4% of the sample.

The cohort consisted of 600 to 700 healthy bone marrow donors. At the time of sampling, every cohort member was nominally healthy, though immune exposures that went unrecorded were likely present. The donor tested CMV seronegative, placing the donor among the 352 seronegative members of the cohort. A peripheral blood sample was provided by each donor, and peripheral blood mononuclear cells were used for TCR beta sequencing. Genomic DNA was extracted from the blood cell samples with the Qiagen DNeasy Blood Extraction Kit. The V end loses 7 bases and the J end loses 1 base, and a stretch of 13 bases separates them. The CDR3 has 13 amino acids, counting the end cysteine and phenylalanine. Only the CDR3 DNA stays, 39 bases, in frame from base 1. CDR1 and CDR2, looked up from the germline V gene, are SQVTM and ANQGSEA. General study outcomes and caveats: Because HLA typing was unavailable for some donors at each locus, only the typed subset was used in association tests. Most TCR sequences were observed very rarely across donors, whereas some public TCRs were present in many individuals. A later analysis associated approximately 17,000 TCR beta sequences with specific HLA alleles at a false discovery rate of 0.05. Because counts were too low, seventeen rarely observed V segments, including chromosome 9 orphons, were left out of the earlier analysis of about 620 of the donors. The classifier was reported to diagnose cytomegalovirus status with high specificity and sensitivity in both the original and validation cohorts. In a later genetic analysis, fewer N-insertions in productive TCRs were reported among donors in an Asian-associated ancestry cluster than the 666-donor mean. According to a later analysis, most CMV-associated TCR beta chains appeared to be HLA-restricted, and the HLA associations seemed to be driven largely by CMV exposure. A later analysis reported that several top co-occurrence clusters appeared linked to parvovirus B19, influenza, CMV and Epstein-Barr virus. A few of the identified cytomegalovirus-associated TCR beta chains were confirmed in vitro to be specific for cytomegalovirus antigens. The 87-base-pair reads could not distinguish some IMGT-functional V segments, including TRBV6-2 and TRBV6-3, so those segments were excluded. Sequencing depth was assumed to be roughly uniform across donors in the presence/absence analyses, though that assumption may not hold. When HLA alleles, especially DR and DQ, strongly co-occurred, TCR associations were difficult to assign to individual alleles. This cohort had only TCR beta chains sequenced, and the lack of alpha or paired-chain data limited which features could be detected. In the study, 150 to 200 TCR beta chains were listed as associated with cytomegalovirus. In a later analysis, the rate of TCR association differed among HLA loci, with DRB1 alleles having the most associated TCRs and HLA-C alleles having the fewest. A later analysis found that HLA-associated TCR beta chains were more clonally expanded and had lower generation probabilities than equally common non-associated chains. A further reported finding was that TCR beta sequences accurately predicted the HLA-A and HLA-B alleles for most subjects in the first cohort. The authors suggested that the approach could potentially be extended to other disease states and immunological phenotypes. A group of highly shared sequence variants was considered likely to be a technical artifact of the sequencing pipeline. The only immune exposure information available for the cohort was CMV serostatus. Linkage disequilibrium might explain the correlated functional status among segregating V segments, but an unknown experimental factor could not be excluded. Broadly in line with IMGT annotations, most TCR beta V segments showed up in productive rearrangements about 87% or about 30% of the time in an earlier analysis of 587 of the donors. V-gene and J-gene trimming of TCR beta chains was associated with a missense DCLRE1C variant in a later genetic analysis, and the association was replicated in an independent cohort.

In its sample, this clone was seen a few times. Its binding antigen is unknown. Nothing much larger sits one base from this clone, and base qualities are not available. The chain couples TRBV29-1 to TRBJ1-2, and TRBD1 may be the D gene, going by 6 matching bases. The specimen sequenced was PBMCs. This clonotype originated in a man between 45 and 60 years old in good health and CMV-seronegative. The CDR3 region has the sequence CSGDLGGNYGYTF. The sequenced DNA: TGCAGCGGTGACTTAGGGGGTAACTATGGCTACACCTTC.